Listed below are T cell receptor beta chains from one sample, sequenced in a study of read filtering for tumor transcriptome and immune sequencing. TCRdb re-analysed the reads in MiXCR, keeping a single row per CDR3 protein. The sample contains roughly 67,000 distinct CDR3 sequences, roughly a fifth of which appear only once. The material sequenced was a population of CD138-negative cells sorted from bone marrow. The receptor set was obtained from a donor at least 40 years old with multiple myeloma. The CDR3 runs from the conserved cysteine through the conserved F or W. Each record gives: V gene, D gene, J gene, clone size, CDR3 DNA, CDR3 protein. D genes are given only for firm matches. Only some rows state a clone size, as once, few, many or a class for expanded clones.

TRBV29-1	NA	TRBJ1-1	many	TGCAGCGTACGATGGTCGCTCACTGAAGCTTTCTTT	CSVRWSLTEAFF
TRBV15	NA	TRBJ1-2	many	TGTGCCACCAGCAGAGACAGCTATGGCTACACCTTC	CATSRDSYGYTF
TRBV5-5	NA	TRBJ2-1	many	TGTGCCAGCAGCTTCAGTATAGAACGGCAGTTCTTC	CASSFSIERQFF
TRBV28	TRBD1	TRBJ1-1	NA	TGTGCCAGCAGTTCCTGGGACAGAGGGGGAGGCGCTGTAGCTTTCTTT	CASSSWDRGGGAVAFF
TRBV10-1	TRBD1	TRBJ2-7	many	TGCGCCAGCGGACCGACAGGGCGCTACGAGCAGTACTTC	CASGPTGRYEQYF
TRBV7-3	TRBD2	TRBJ2-1	medium-sized	TGTGCCAGCAGCTTAATCGGCGGGGGGGTGCACAATGAGCAGTTCTTC	CASSLIGGGVHNEQFF
TRBV20-1	NA	TRBJ1-2	many	TGCAGTGCTAGAGCAGGGGCGAACTATGGCTACACCTTC	CSARAGANYGYTF
TRBV30	NA	TRBJ1-1	many	TGTGCCTGGAGTAGAGAGGGAAGGGGCACTGAAGCTTTCTTT	CAWSREGRGTEAFF
TRBV14	NA	TRBJ2-5	many	TGTGCCAGCAGCCAGAAACAGGGATTCGGAGAGACCCAGTACTTC	CASSQKQGFGETQYF
TRBV20-1	NA	TRBJ1-1	many	TGCAGTGCCACTGGGGCCTGGGGAACAGCTTTCTTT	CSATGAWGTAFF
TRBV25-1	TRBD2	TRBJ2-1	many	TGTGCCAGCAGTCCGGGACTAGGCTCCTACAATGAGCAGTTCTTC	CASSPGLGSYNEQFF
TRBV20-1	TRBD1	TRBJ2-2	many	TGCAGTGCTAGAGATGTCGGGACAGGGCCCACCGGGGAGCTGTTTTTT	CSARDVGTGPTGELFF
TRBV7-9	NA	TRBJ1-1	many	TGTGCCAGCAGCCTGTCTCTAGGGAACACTGAAGCTTTCTTT	CASSLSLGNTEAFF
TRBV6-1	NA	TRBJ2-7	many	TGTGCCAGCAGTGTCATAAGCGGAAGCTCCTACGAGCAGTACTTC	CASSVISGSSYEQYF
TRBV10-3	TRBD1	TRBJ2-5	NA	TGTGCCGTCAGATCGGGACAGCGAGAGACCCAGTACTTC	CAVRSGQRETQYF
TRBV20-1	TRBD1	TRBJ1-5	NA	TGCAGTGCTGGGACAGACTTTAGCAATCAGCCCCAGCATTTT	CSAGTDFSNQPQHF
TRBV14	NA	TRBJ1-2	many	TGTGCCAGCAGCCCCCACGACGGAGGACCCAACGGTTGGGGCTACACCTTC	CASSPHDGGPNGWGYTF
TRBV6-2/TRBV6-3	TRBD1	TRBJ1-5	NA	TGTGCCAGCAGACCTCCGGGACAGGGGGCCCAGCCCCAGCATTTT	CASRPPGQGAQPQHF
TRBV29-1	TRBD2	TRBJ2-1	NA	TGCAGCGTTGTAGTAGCGGGAGCCCCAGATGAGCAGTTCTTC	CSVVVAGAPDEQFF
TRBV28	NA	TRBJ1-1	many	TGTGCCAGCAGTTTAAATAGGGACCTGGCGACTTTCTTT	CASSLNRDLATFF
TRBV28	TRBD1	TRBJ1-2	few	TGTGCCAGCAGCCCGGGACAGGGGAGAGGGGCTAACTATGGCTACACCTTC	CASSPGQGRGANYGYTF
TRBV18	TRBD2	TRBJ2-5	once	TGTGCCAGCTCACCACCTTCTAGCGGGCAAGAGACCCAGTGCTTC	CASSPPSSGQETQCF
TRBV2	NA	TRBJ1-1	many	TGTGCCAGCACCCCTTCAGGGGAACGGAGAGCTTTCTTT	CASTPSGERRAFF
TRBV20-1	TRBD1	TRBJ2-3	many	TGCAGTGCTTATACAGGGGGCACAGATACGCAGTATTTT	CSAYTGGTDTQYF
TRBV5-1	TRBD2	TRBJ2-5	many	TGCGCCAGCAGGTCTGGCGGGAGGACAGAGACCCAGTACTTC	CASRSGGRTETQYF
TRBV6-5	TRBD2	TRBJ2-7	many	TGTGCCAGCAGTTACGGGGGGGGCGAGCAGTACTTC	CASSYGGGEQYF
TRBV20-1	TRBD1	TRBJ1-3	NA	TGCAGTGCTAGAAGGGGACAGGGTACCCTTTTCTCTGGAAACACCATATATTTT	CSARRGQGTLFSGNTIYF
TRBV6-5	NA	TRBJ2-3	many	TGTGCCAGCAGTTACTCGGAGGCATACAGCACAGATACGCAGTATTTT	CASSYSEAYSTDTQYF
TRBV28	NA	TRBJ2-1	many	TGTGCCAGCTCGGACATACTCTCCTACAATGAGCAGTTCTTC	CASSDILSYNEQFF
TRBV10-3	NA	TRBJ2-7	NA	TGTGCCATCAGTGCAGGGGGGACCTACGAGCAGTACTTC	CAISAGGTYEQYF
TRBV11-2	NA	TRBJ2-3	NA	TGTGCCAGCCGACAGTCTTCACGGACAGATACGCAGTATTTT	CASRQSSRTDTQYF
TRBV3-1	NA	TRBJ2-7	many	TGTGCCAGCAGCCCTCTGTTAAAGGCCTACGAGCAGTACTTC	CASSPLLKAYEQYF
TRBV20-1	NA	TRBJ2-3	many	TGCAGTGCTAGAGGCCGCGGGGATACGCAGTATTTT	CSARGRGDTQYF
TRBV15	TRBD2	TRBJ2-3	many	TGTGCCACCAGCAGAGAGAGGTCTCTAGCGGGGGGCACAGATACGCAGTATTTT	CATSRERSLAGGTDTQYF
TRBV7-3	NA	TRBJ1-1	few	TGTGCCAGCAGCTTATCCAGGAACACTGAAGCTTTCTTT	CASSLSRNTEAFF
TRBV3-1	NA	TRBJ2-6	NA	TGTGCCAGCAGCCCGAACGGGGCTGGGGCCAACGTCCTGACTTTC	CASSPNGAGANVLTF
TRBV14	TRBD1	TRBJ1-1	many	TGTGCCAGCAGCCACCCGATGGGGACAGGGGGTACTGAAGCTTTCTTT	CASSHPMGTGGTEAFF
TRBV20-1	TRBD1	TRBJ2-1	many	TGCAGTGCTAGAAAGGGGACAGGGAGCTACAATGAGCAGTTCTTC	CSARKGTGSYNEQFF
TRBV28	NA	TRBJ2-4	many	TGTGCCAGCAGTTTAGCAGGGGCTTTAGCCAAAAACATTCAGTACTTC	CASSLAGALAKNIQYF
TRBV6-5	TRBD1	TRBJ1-5	NA	TGTGCCAGCAGTTGGGACAGGAATCAGCCCCAGCATTTT	CASSWDRNQPQHF
TRBV6-5	NA	TRBJ2-1	many	TGTGCCAGCGGAGTAACGAATGAGCAGTTCTTC	CASGVTNEQFF
TRBV9	TRBD1	TRBJ2-2	many	TGTGCCAGCAGCGTGTGGGACAGCAACACCGGGGAGCTGTTTTTT	CASSVWDSNTGELFF
TRBV5-1	TRBD2	TRBJ2-5	many	TGCGCCAGCAGCTTTATTAGCGGGGAAGAGACCCAGTACTTC	CASSFISGEETQYF
TRBV28	TRBD1	TRBJ2-1	many	TGTGCCAGCAGTCATGACAGGGGGCCATACAATGAGCAGTTCTTC	CASSHDRGPYNEQFF
TRBV7-2	TRBD2	TRBJ2-5	many	TGTGCCAGCAGCTTTGACTTACTAGCGGAAGAGACCCAGTACTTC	CASSFDLLAEETQYF
TRBV3-1	NA	TRBJ2-1	many	TGTGCCAGCAGCCAAGAAGTTGGGTCCTACAATGAGCAGTTCTTC	CASSQEVGSYNEQFF
TRBV18	NA	TRBJ1-1	NA	TGTGCCGGCTCACCACTTGCCAGGGACACTGAAGCTTTCTTT	CAGSPLARDTEAFF
TRBV9	NA	TRBJ1-1	NA	TGTGCCAGCAGCCCGGGGGGTATTGAAGCTTTCTTT	CASSPGGIEAFF
TRBV5-4	NA	TRBJ2-3	many	TGTGCCAGCAGCCTGGGGTCAGATACGCAGTATTTT	CASSLGSDTQYF
TRBV15	NA	TRBJ1-2	few	TGTGCCACCAGCAGAGAGGCTCGGGGGGCGGGGGGCTACACCTTC	CATSREARGAGGYTF
TRBV10-3	NA	TRBJ2-1	many	TGTGCCACCTTCGGAGGGCCCCCCTACAATGAGCAGTTCTTC	CATFGGPPYNEQFF
TRBV14	NA	TRBJ1-4	NA	TGTGCCAGCAGCCAAAGACCAGGGGTTGGTAATGAAAAACTGTTTTTT	CASSQRPGVGNEKLFF
TRBV5-5	NA	TRBJ2-1	medium-sized	TGTGCCAGCAGCTCCACAGGAGGTGAGCAGTTCTTC	CASSSTGGEQFF
TRBV5-1	TRBD2	TRBJ2-1	many	TGCGCCAGCAGCTTGGCCACGAGCGGGGGCCCCCTCAATGAGCAGTTCTTC	CASSLATSGGPLNEQFF